This TCR beta chain comes out of a study of OX40 agonist ivuxolimab in advanced cancers. Points from the study as a whole: Averaging showed that CD8+ T cells had more expanded clones than CD4+ did. The CD4+ and CD8+ T cells in the blood had expanded clonally by week 6 at 0.1 to 3.0 mg/kg. Expanded peripheral T cells had an undetermined antigen specificity.

This CDR3 region has 18 residues. Between the trimmed V and J ends, which lost 3 bases and 0 bases, there was a span of 21 bases. Germline V lookup: CDR1 SGHTA, CDR2 FQGNSA. Clones were sequenced by immunoSEQ multiplex PCR, and TCRdb holds only the in-frame ones, with some missing. The sample lists roughly 68,000 clones, 80% to 90% seen once, with under 2% in the top ten. This clone came up once. Antigen: not known. The sequence derives from an adult with an advanced solid tumor such as melanoma, head and neck, liver or kidney cancer. The material was CD4+ or CD8+ T cells sorted from blood, obtained in a trial of the OX40 agonist ivuxolimab. J is TRBJ2-7 and V is TRBV7-2; D might be TRBD2 (6 bases). The CDR3 spells CASSFSRSSAMSSYEQYF. The DNA for the CDR3 is TGTGCCAGCAGCTTCAGCAGGTCTAGCGCGATGAGCTCCTACGAGCAGTACTTC.